This TCR beta chain was sequenced in a study of blood T cell repertoires in COVID-19. Study details: Collection of acute and convalescent COVID-19 samples took place in the United States, Italy and Spain. PBMCs, B-cell-depleted T cells, or T cells were the source of the cDNA or gDNA that made up the material.

CDR3 length: 14 residues. CDR1 is SNHLY, CDR2 FYNNEI, per germline. Concerning this clone itself: One end of the junction varies from germline; a read error may be responsible.

Participant reports of clinical history set cohort assignment. Donors of Cohort 3 who recovered were those that had two negative PCRs, clearance, or symptom resolution. TCRdb keeps only in-frame clones here, not all; method: immunoSEQ multiplex PCR. The table lists approximately 160,000 clones, around 78% of them singletons, with about 4.6% in the top ten. The chain combines TRBV2 with TRBJ2-4, with D perhaps TRBD1 (5 bases). Sequencing input: PBMCs or T cells enriched from blood (not recorded which). This receptor was identified in a woman in her fifties or sixties who had recovered from COVID-19. The CDR3 region has the DNA TGTGCCAGCAGCGAAGGGGCAGGGCTAAACATTCAGTACTTC. Translating it yields CASSEGAGLNIQYF. The full variable domain, in which reference TRBV2 and TRBJ2-4 provide the parts outside the CDR3, is EPEVTQTPSHQVTQMGQEVILRCVPISNHLYFYWYRQILGQKVEFLVSFYNNEISEKSEIFDDQFSVERPDGSNFTLKIRSTKLEDSAMYFCASSEGAGLNIQYFGAGTRLSVL.